This entry features one T cell receptor (beta chain) sequence. The antigen remains unidentified. The CDR3 runs to 15 residues. CDR1 and CDR2 from the germline V gene are MGHRA and YSYEKL. V gave up 3 bases and J gave up 3 bases, with 15 bases separating them. This specimen comes from a study of blood T cells in healthy people across ages. A second about 7 to 12 cycle PCR used barcoded and J-beta primers. A template-switch adaptor that had 12 random nucleotides put a tag on each cDNA molecule. TCRdb processed the 5' RACE reads anew with MiXCR; each CDR3 protein has one entry. Among hundreds of thousands of distinct CDR3 sequences listed, roughly 60% were seen once. Aged about 6 to 90, donors were systemically healthy Caucasians from Russia. Study results and caveats: Fewer expanded clones and more diversity marked long-lived versus aged donors. Reliance upon unsorted PBMCs precluded definitive naive versus antigen-experienced comparison.

The TCR sequence derives from a young man in good health. The genes are TRBV4-1 and TRBJ2-7, with D possibly matching TRBD1 (5 bases). Sequencing used blood. The CDR3 coding sequence is TGCGCCAGCAGCCAGATCCAGGGAATGGTCTACGAGCAGTACTTC. Encoded protein: CASSQIQGMVYEQYF.